This TCR beta chain was sequenced in a study of radiotherapy plus CTLA-4 blockade in lung cancer. Study results and caveats: Once radiotherapy plus ipilimumab had been given, TCR clones derived from tumor expanded in blood.

Trimming took 3 bases from V and 3 from J, leaving 11 bases between them. Germline assignment: CDR1 SGDLS and CDR2 YYNGEE. The CDR3 covers 14 residues. With respect to this clone: The antigen is undetermined.

Only in-frame clones appear in the TCRdb table, and some are missing; sequencing was by immunoSEQ multiplex PCR. The profile shows more than 50,000 clones, roughly 76% of them singletons. This TCR was sampled from a human donor with non-small cell lung cancer who had a complete response to radiotherapy plus ipilimumab. This material consisted of peripheral blood, taken from a patient treated with radiotherapy plus ipilimumab. The chain is built from TRBV9 and TRBJ2-3; tentatively, D is TRBD2 (6 bases). Here the CDR3 reads CASSELGTTDTQYF. The CDR3 nucleotides are TGTGCCAGCAGCGAACTCGGGACTACAGATACGCAGTATTTT. Full variable domain (rest looked up from reference TRBV9 and TRBJ2-3): DSGVTQTPKHLITATGQRVTLRCSPRSGDLSVYWYQQSLDQGLQFLIQYYNGEERAKGNILERFSAQQFPDLHSELNLSSLELGDSALYFCASSELGTTDTQYFGPGTRLTVL.